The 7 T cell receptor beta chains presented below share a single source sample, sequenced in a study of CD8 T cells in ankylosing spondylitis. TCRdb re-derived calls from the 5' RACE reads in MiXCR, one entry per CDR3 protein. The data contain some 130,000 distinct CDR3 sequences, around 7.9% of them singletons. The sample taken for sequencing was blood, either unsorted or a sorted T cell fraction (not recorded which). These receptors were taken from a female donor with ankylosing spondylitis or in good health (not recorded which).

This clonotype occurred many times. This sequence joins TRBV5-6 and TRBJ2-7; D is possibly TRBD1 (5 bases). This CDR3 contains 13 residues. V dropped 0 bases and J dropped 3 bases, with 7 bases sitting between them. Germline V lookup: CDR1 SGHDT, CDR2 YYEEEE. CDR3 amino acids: CASSLGTYYEQYF. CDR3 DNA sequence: TGTGCCAGCAGCTTGGGGACATACTACGAGCAGTACTTC.

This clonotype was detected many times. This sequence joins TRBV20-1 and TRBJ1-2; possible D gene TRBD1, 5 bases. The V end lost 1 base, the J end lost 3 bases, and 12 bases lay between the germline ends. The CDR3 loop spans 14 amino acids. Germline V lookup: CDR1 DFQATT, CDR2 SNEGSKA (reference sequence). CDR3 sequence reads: CSARAGGYDYGYTF. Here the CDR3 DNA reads TGCAGTGCTAGAGCGGGGGGGTACGACTATGGCTACACCTTC.

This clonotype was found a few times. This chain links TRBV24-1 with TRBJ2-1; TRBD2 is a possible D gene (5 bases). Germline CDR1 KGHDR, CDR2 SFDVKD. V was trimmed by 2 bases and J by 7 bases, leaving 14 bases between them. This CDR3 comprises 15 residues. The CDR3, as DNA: TGTGCCACCAGTGATTCGGCTCTGCCGGGGAATGAGCAGTTCTTC. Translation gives CATSDSALPGNEQFF.

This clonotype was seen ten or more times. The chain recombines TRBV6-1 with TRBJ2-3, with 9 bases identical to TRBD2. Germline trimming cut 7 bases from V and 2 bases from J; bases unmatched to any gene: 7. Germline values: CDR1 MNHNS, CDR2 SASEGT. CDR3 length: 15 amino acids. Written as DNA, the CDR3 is TGTGCCAGCACACCAGCGGGGGGTTTCACAGATACGCAGTATTTT. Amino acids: CASTPAGGFTDTQYF.

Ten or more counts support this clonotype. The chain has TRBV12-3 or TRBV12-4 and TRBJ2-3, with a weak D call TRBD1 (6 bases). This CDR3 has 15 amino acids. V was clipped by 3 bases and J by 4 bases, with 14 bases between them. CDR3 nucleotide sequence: TGTGCCAGCAGTTTTGGTGGCTCAGGGGCAGATACGCAGTATTTT. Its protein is CASSFGGSGADTQYF.

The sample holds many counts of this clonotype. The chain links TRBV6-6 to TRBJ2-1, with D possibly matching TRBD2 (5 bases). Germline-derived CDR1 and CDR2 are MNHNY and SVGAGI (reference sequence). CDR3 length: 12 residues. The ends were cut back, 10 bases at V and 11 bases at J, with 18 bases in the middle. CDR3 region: CATAARERKQFF. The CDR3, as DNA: TGTGCCACCGCCGCAAGGGAGAGGAAGCAGTTCTTC.

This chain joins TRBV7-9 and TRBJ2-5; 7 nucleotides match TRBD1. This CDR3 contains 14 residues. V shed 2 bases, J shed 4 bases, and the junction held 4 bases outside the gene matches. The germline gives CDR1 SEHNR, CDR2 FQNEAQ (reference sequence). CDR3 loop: CASSLRGGPETQYF. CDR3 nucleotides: TGTGCCAGCAGCTTAAGAGGGGGCCCAGAGACCCAGTACTTC.